Following are 20 T cell receptor beta chains from one sample sequenced in a study of blood T cell repertoires in COVID-19. Sequencing used immunoSEQ multiplex PCR; TCRdb keeps in-frame clones, though not all of them. The sample consists of about 160,000 clones, roughly 87% of them appearing once. The sample taken for sequencing was PBMCs or T cells enriched from blood (not recorded which). The receptor set was obtained from a woman between 50 and 59 years old who had recovered from COVID-19.

The V and J genes are TRBV29-1 and TRBJ1-2; D gene ambiguous. V lost 7 bases and J lost 0, with 9 bases in between. This CDR3 is 12 amino acids long. Germline CDR1 reads SQVTM; CDR2 reads ANQGSEA. Here the CDR3 reads CSGLSTNYGYTF. The CDR3 DNA sequence: TGCAGCGGACTTTCTACTAACTATGGCTACACCTTC.

The rearrangement links TRBV2 to TRBJ1-5, with D tentatively TRBD1 (5 bases). V was clipped by 2 bases and J by 2 bases, with 10 bases between them. This CDR3 region has 15 residues. The germline CDR1 and CDR2 sequences are SNHLY and FYNNEI. This chain's CDR3 is CASSEMDTGNQPQHF. CDR3 sequence (DNA): TGTGCCAGCAGTGAAATGGACACTGGCAATCAGCCCCAGCATTTT.

The chain links TRBV27 to TRBJ1-1; D ambiguous. Between the trimmed V and J ends, which lost 4 bases and 1 base, there was a span of 13 bases. The CDR3 is 15 amino acids. Germline-derived CDR1 and CDR2 are MNHEY and SMNVEV (reference sequence). The CDR3: CASSSEALGNTEAFF. DNA for the CDR3: TGTGCCAGCAGTTCAGAGGCGTTGGGGAACACTGAAGCTTTCTTT.

The gene calls are TRBV28 and TRBJ2-6; TRBD1 agrees at 8 bases. The V gene's germline CDR1 is MDHEN and CDR2 SYDVKM. V lost 9 bases to trimming and J lost 0 bases; unmatched junction nucleotides: 13. CDR3 length: 18 residues. The CDR3: CASKIPGTGSSGANVLTF. In DNA, the CDR3 is TGTGCCAGTAAAATTCCCGGGACAGGAAGCTCTGGGGCCAACGTCCTGACTTTC.

V usage is TRBV7-2 and J usage is TRBJ1-1, with 9 positions matching TRBD1. The CDR3 has 16 amino acids. Germline CDR1 is SGHTA and CDR2 is FQGNSA. With V trimmed by 0 bases and J by 4 bases, 6 bases remained unmatched. The CDR3 protein is CASSLARDRVRTEAFF. The CDR3 DNA follows: TGTGCCAGCAGCTTAGCGCGGGACAGGGTGCGCACTGAAGCTTTCTTT.

V gene TRBV5-6 combines with J gene TRBJ2-7; TRBD2 aligns across 7 bases. The germline V gene encodes CDR1 SGHDT and CDR2 YYEEEE. The CDR3 has 16 residues. Germline trimming cut 0 bases from V and 7 bases from J; bases unmatched to any gene: 13. The chain's CDR3 is CASSLDGGGPSGEQYF. Written as DNA, the CDR3 is TGTGCCAGCAGCTTGGATGGGGGAGGGCCGTCTGGGGAGCAGTACTTC.

V and J are TRBV3-1 (or the pseudogene TRBV3-2) and TRBJ2-7, with TRBD2 matching 10 bases. Looked up from germline, CDR1 is LGHDT and CDR2 is YNNKEL (reference sequence). The CDR3 totals 18 residues. V shed 0 bases, J shed 0 bases, and the junction held 8 bases outside the gene matches. The chain's CDR3 is CASSQEASGSFSSYEQYF. The CDR3 DNA is TGTGCCAGCAGCCAAGAAGCTAGCGGGAGCTTCAGCTCCTACGAGCAGTACTTC.

The chain joins TRBV19 to TRBJ1-3; D ambiguous. The CDR3 is 18 amino acids. Germline V gene data show CDR1 as LNHDA and CDR2 as SQIVND (reference sequence). The germline V and J ends were trimmed by 3 bases and 0 bases, with 18 bases remaining between them. DNA of the CDR3: TGTGCCAGTAGTATGATGATAAAGGAGGGTAGCTCTGGAAACACCATATATTTT. As protein: CASSMMIKEGSSGNTIYF.

This clone appeared once. The chain is built from TRBV2 and TRBJ2-2; the match to TRBD1 covers 9 bases. This CDR3 is built from 15 residues. CDR1 is SNHLY and CDR2 is FYNNEI in the germline V gene. Trimming cost V 8 bases and J 5 bases; bases outside gene matches: 9. Here the CDR3 reads CASGMDRGGTGELFF. CDR3 nucleotides: TGTGCCAGCGGGATGGACAGGGGAGGAACCGGGGAGCTGTTTTTT.

The CDR3, as DNA: TGTGCCAGCAGCCCTACCATGACAGGGTACCCCGCCGGCTACACCTTC. Translated: CASSPTMTGYPAGYTF. The chain combines TRBV2 with TRBJ1-2; 7 nucleotides line up with TRBD1. The CDR3 is 16 amino acids. V lost 6 bases and J lost 8; bases outside the gene matches: 18. Looked up from germline, CDR1 is SNHLY and CDR2 is FYNNEI.

The chain is built from TRBV9 and TRBJ2-1; TRBD1 aligns across 7 bases. This CDR3 has 18 amino acids. From germline, CDR1 is SGDLS and CDR2 YYNGEE. J gave up 8 bases and V 0 bases, and 17 bases lay outside the gene matches. DNA for the CDR3: TGTGCCAGCAGCGTAGCTACAGGGGTCAGGACCAGACTCGATGAGCAGTTCTTC. It translates to CASSVATGVRTRLDEQFF.

This clone has just one count. The V gene is TRBV27, the J gene TRBJ1-1; D gene ambiguous. The V end lost 5 bases, the J end lost 5 bases, and 12 bases lay between the germline ends. Looked up from germline, CDR1 is MNHEY and CDR2 is SMNVEV (reference sequence). This CDR3 contains 13 residues. The CDR3 coding sequence is TGTGCCAGCAGTACCGGTCGATCTACTGAAGCTTTCTTT. Amino acids: CASSTGRSTEAFF.

V gene TRBV7-3 combines with J gene TRBJ2-1; TRBD1 matches at 8 bases. J gave up 4 bases and V 5 bases, and 7 bases lay outside the gene matches. The CDR3 length is 15 residues. Germline V CDR1 and CDR2: SGHTA, FQGTGA. The CDR3 spells CASSITGTGYNEQFF. The DNA of the CDR3 is TGTGCCAGCAGCATTACCGGGACAGGATACAATGAGCAGTTCTTC.

The V call is TRBV3-1 (or the pseudogene TRBV3-2), the J call TRBJ1-2, with a tentative D call TRBD1 (6 bases). Per the germline V gene, CDR1 is LGHDT and CDR2 is YNNKEL (reference sequence). V dropped 4 bases and J dropped 7 bases, with 13 bases sitting between them. The CDR3 contains 13 residues. In nucleotides, the CDR3 is TGTGCCAGCAGCCTTACAGGGTCAGGTGGCTACACCTTC. The encoded protein is CASSLTGSGGYTF.

The V call is TRBV2, the J call TRBJ2-3; D gene uncertain. The CDR3 contains 14 residues. V lost 7 bases and J lost 4, with 15 bases in between. Germline V CDR1 and CDR2: SNHLY, FYNNEI. CDR3 nucleotide sequence: TGTGCCAGCACCGGAGCCCGACGGGCAGATACGCAGTATTTT. Translation: CASTGARRADTQYF. Using reference TRBV2 and TRBJ2-3 for the parts outside the CDR3, the full variable domain is EPEVTQTPSHQVTQMGQEVILRCVPISNHLYFYWYRQILGQKVEFLVSFYNNEISEKSEIFDDQFSVERPDGSNFTLKIRSTKLEDSAMYFCASTGARRADTQYFGPGTRLTVL.

V gene TRBV7-8 combines with J gene TRBJ2-1; D is undetermined. Trimming took off 5 bases at V and 6 bases at J, with 11 bases between the two ends. The V gene's germline CDR1 is SGHVS and CDR2 FQNEAQ. The CDR3 consists of 13 residues. The chain's CDR3 is CASSPPERNEQFF. The DNA for the CDR3 is TGTGCCAGCAGCCCCCCAGAGCGCAATGAGCAGTTCTTC.

The chain carries TRBV19 and TRBJ2-7; 10 positions agree with TRBD2. CDR3 length: 14 amino acids. Trimming took 6 bases from V and 0 from J; bases not matched to a gene: 2. Germline V gene data show CDR1 as LNHDA and CDR2 as SQIVND (reference sequence). CDR3 sequence (DNA): TGTGCCAGTAGAGCGGGAGGGCCCTCCTACGAGCAGTACTTC. The encoded protein is CASRAGGPSYEQYF. Full variable domain (missing parts from reference TRBV19 and TRBJ2-7): DGGITQSPKYLFRKEGQNVTLSCEQNLNHDAMYWYRQDPGQGLRLIYYSQIVNDFQKGDIAEGYSVSREKKESFPLTVTSAQKNPTAFYLCASRAGGPSYEQYFGPGTRLTVT.

The V and J genes are TRBV5-1 and TRBJ2-3; D possibly corresponds to TRBD2 (6 bases). From germline, CDR1 is SGHRS and CDR2 YFSETQ. The V gene lost 3 bases and the J gene lost 0 bases, with 11 bases spanning the gap. This CDR3 has 15 residues. CDR3 nucleotide sequence: TGCGCCAGCAGCTCAAGGCGGGATAGCACAGATACGCAGTATTTT. It is translated as CASSSRRDSTDTQYF.

The V gene is TRBV5-1, the J gene TRBJ2-6; D is unresolved. CDR1 SGHRS and CDR2 YFSETQ come from the germline V gene. Trimming took 0 bases from V and 6 from J, leaving 10 bases between them. The CDR3 runs 15 residues. In DNA form, the CDR3 reads TGCGCCAGCAGCTTGGGTGGTGCGTTGGCCAACGTCCTGACTTTC. Protein product: CASSLGGALANVLTF.

The chain uses TRBV10-3 and TRBJ1-2; 8 bases map to TRBD1. J gave up 3 bases and V 0 bases, and 3 bases lay outside the gene matches. Germline V gene sequence: CDR1 ENHRY, CDR2 SYGVKD. There are 15 residues in the CDR3. CDR3 in amino acids: CAISESQGAYYGYTF. The CDR3 coding sequence is TGTGCCATCAGTGAGTCCCAGGGGGCATACTATGGCTACACCTTC.